The 8 T cell receptor beta chains given below trace back to one sample, sequenced in a study of cytomegalovirus exposure and HLA in healthy donors. Clones were read by immunoSEQ multiplex PCR, and TCRdb kept only the in-frame ones, dropping some. The sample holds 200,000 to 300,000 clones, around 85% seen once. Sequencing was carried out using PBMCs. These TCRs come from a woman in her twenties or thirties in good health and CMV-seropositive.

The rearrangement uses TRBV21-1 and TRBJ2-6; the D segment call TRBD1 is taken from the table without a DNA check. TRBV21-1 represents a pseudogene. This CDR3 has 17 amino acids. For the CDR3, the DNA is TGTGCCAGCAGCTCGTCGACAGGATTCTCTGGGGCCAACGTCCTGACTTTC. Protein sequence: CASSSSTGFSGANVLTF.

V gene TRBV27 combines with J gene TRBJ2-1; 9 bases match TRBD1. The trim removed 8 bases at V and 7 bases at J, leaving 12 bases unmatched. Germline loops: CDR1 MNHEY, CDR2 SMNVEV (reference sequence). CDR3 length: 15 amino acids. CDR3 sequence (DNA): TGTGCCAGCGGCCCCGGGACAGGGTCTGGAAATGAGCAGTTCTTC. Amino acid sequence: CASGPGTGSGNEQFF.

The chain joins TRBV5-1 to TRBJ2-3; the match to TRBD1 covers 7 bases. CDR3 length: 17 amino acids. Germline V gene sequence: CDR1 SGHRS, CDR2 YFSETQ. Trimming took 3 bases from V and 1 from J; bases not matched to a gene: 11. DNA of the CDR3: TGCGCCAGCAGCTCTCAAGACAGGGCCATCGGCACAGATACGCAGTATTTT. Its translation is CASSSQDRAIGTDTQYF.

The V and J genes are TRBV30 and TRBJ1-1; 9 bases line up with TRBD1. The CDR3 covers 14 residues. V was clipped by 5 bases and J by 2 bases; unmatched bases: 6. CDR1 and CDR2 from the germline V gene are GTSNPN and SVGIG (reference sequence). The CDR3: CAWAKTGGNTEAFF. The CDR3 nucleotides read TGTGCCTGGGCAAAAACAGGGGGCAACACTGAAGCTTTCTTT.

The chain joins TRBV2 to TRBJ2-3; D is unclear. The CDR3 totals 15 residues. Germline CDR1 reads SNHLY; CDR2 reads FYNNEI. Trimming took 5 bases from V and 0 from J, leaving 12 bases between them. DNA for the CDR3: TGTGCCAGCAGTTTGCGTTCCACTAGCACAGATACGCAGTATTTT. Translated: CASSLRSTSTDTQYF. The whole variable domain, remainder taken from reference TRBV2 and TRBJ2-3, is EPEVTQTPSHQVTQMGQEVILRCVPISNHLYFYWYRQILGQKVEFLVSFYNNEISEKSEIFDDQFSVERPDGSNFTLKIRSTKLEDSAMYFCASSLRSTSTDTQYFGPGTRLTVL.

This clone was seen just once. The chain is built from TRBV5-1 and TRBJ1-2, with 8 bases aligning to TRBD1. Germline lookup yields CDR1 SGHRS and CDR2 YFSETQ. The CDR3 extends over 14 amino acids. The trim removed 3 bases at V and 4 bases at J, leaving 5 bases unmatched. The CDR3 coding sequence is TGCGCCAGCAGCTCGGGGACAGGTGCCTATGGCTACACCTTC. This gives the protein CASSSGTGAYGYTF.

This chain connects TRBV11-3 to TRBJ2-7; D uncertain. V lost 1 base, J lost 7 bases, and 8 bases lay in between. CDR1 and CDR2 from the germline V gene are SGHNT and YENEEA. The CDR3 length is 12 residues. The CDR3 loop is CASSLVTLEQYF. The CDR3 nucleotides are TGTGCCAGCAGCTTAGTGACTTTGGAGCAGTACTTC.

V is TRBV2 and J is TRBJ2-3, with D unclear. V lost 2 bases and J lost 2, with 14 bases in between. The germline gives CDR1 SNHLY, CDR2 FYNNEI. The length of the CDR3 is 16 residues. CDR3: CASSEIEVSYTDTQYF. CDR3 sequence (DNA): TGTGCCAGCAGTGAAATTGAAGTAAGCTACACAGATACGCAGTATTTT.